These 7 T cell receptor beta chains originate from one sample sequenced in a study of T-cell memory formation after mild COVID-19. Each CDR3 protein gets one entry after TCRdb re-called the 5' RACE reads with MiXCR. The sample shows over 120,000 distinct CDR3 sequences, 6% to 7% of them seen only once. The sample taken for sequencing was PBMCs or a T cell subset sorted from them (not recorded which). These receptors all stem from an adult woman who had mild COVID-19 (a few samples of this study predate the infection). Cell type and time point are not known.

This clonotype was detected ten times or more. The chain carries TRBV6-2 or TRBV6-3 and TRBJ2-1; tentative D call: TRBD1 (5 bases). The CDR3 consists of 12 residues. CDR1 is MNHEY, CDR2 SVGEGT, per germline. V lost 8 bases to trimming and J lost 11 bases, with 16 bases between them. The CDR3 reads CASLSTVYKQFF. The CDR3 nucleotides read TGTGCCAGCCTGTCGACAGTCTATAAGCAGTTCTTC.

This clonotype was observed at least ten times. The chain has TRBV20-1 and TRBJ2-4; 7 bases line up with TRBD1. The germline V gene encodes CDR1 DFQATT and CDR2 SNEGSKA (reference sequence). The CDR3 runs to 16 residues. V gave up 3 bases and J gave up 0 bases; unmatched junction bases: 8. CDR3 sequence (DNA): TGCAGTGCTAGGGCTCAGGGGGTCCTAGCCAAAAACATTCAGTACTTC. Amino acids: CSARAQGVLAKNIQYF.

This clonotype was counted a few times. This chain connects TRBV5-1 to TRBJ2-7; 10 bases align to TRBD1. With V trimmed by 0 bases and J by 3 bases, 9 bases remained unmatched. Germline values: CDR1 SGHRS, CDR2 YFSETQ. CDR3 size: 17 residues. CDR3 sequence reads: CASSLGISGTGDYEQYF. The CDR3 DNA reads TGCGCCAGCAGCTTGGGCATTTCGGGGACAGGGGACTACGAGCAGTACTTC.

This clonotype was detected a few times. The rearrangement links TRBV24-1 to TRBJ2-5; 7 nucleotides align to TRBD2. The J segment lost 5 bases and the V segment lost 5 bases, leaving 4 bases of the junction unmatched. Germline CDR1 is KGHDR and CDR2 is SFDVKD. The CDR3 covers 13 residues. CDR3 region: CATSVGGIETQYF. The CDR3 region has the DNA TGTGCCACCAGTGTCGGGGGGATTGAGACCCAGTACTTC.

This clonotype was seen only a few times. The chain is built from TRBV5-1 and TRBJ2-1; D is possibly TRBD1 or TRBD2 (6 bases each). V dropped 2 bases and J dropped 2 bases, with 8 bases sitting between them. In germline, CDR1 is SGHRS, CDR2 YFSETQ. The CDR3 has 14 amino acids. Here the CDR3 DNA reads TGCGCCAGCAGCTTAGGGGGGCCCTACAATGAGCAGTTCTTC. Protein product: CASSLGGPYNEQFF.

This clonotype was recorded many times. The rearrangement links TRBV20-1 to TRBJ1-2; D is undetermined. Germline CDR1 reads DFQATT; CDR2 reads SNEGSKA (reference sequence). The CDR3 covers 13 residues. V shed 3 bases and J shed 5 bases, with 13 bases lying between them. Here the CDR3 DNA reads TGCAGTGCTAGGGCTGGACCCCTTTATGGCTACACCTTC. Encoded protein: CSARAGPLYGYTF.

This clonotype was seen more than once but under ten times. This rearrangement joins TRBV15 to TRBJ1-4; the D is unclear. Trimming pared 1 base from V and 11 bases from J, leaving 11 bases between. This CDR3 is built from 13 residues. In germline, CDR1 is LNHNV, CDR2 YYDKDF (reference sequence). CDR3 protein: CATSRVGSQKLFF. CDR3 DNA sequence: TGTGCCACCAGCAGAGTGGGCAGCCAGAAACTGTTTTTT.